Listed below are T cell receptor beta chains from one sample, sequenced in a study of cytomegalovirus exposure and HLA in healthy donors. Sequencing used immunoSEQ multiplex PCR; TCRdb keeps in-frame clones, though not all of them. The data contain roughly 150,000 clones, over 80% of them singletons. The material sequenced was PBMCs. The receptors were gathered from a female donor in good health and CMV-seronegative. Each CDR3 is given with its conserved first and last residue. The order of the fields is D gene, V gene, clone size, J gene, CDR3 DNA, CDR3 protein. D genes are given only for firm matches. Clone size, where shown, is once, few, many, or a class for clones that have expanded.

>NA|TRBV29-1|NA|TRBJ2-1
TGCAGCGGAACCCGGGGGACTCGAGCCCCCTCCAATGAGCAGTTCTTC
CSGTRGTRAPSNEQFF
>NA|TRBV5-6|NA|TRBJ1-4
TGTGCCAGCAGCTTGCGGACAGTAAGGGAAAAACTGTTTTTT
CASSLRTVREKLFF
>TRBD2|TRBV7-9|NA|TRBJ2-1
TGTGCCAGCAGCTCAAGCGGGAGGGCCAATGAGCAGTTCTTC
CASSSSGRANEQFF
>NA|TRBV28|NA|TRBJ1-1
TGTGCCAGCAGTTTTGCCAGATTGAACACTGAAGCTTTCTTT
CASSFARLNTEAFF
>NA|TRBV9|NA|TRBJ2-5
TGTGCCAGCAGCGTAGGGCACTATCAAGAGACCCAGTACTTC
CASSVGHYQETQYF
>NA|TRBV5-6|NA|TRBJ2-7
TGTGCCAGCAGCCCCTACACTGGGGCAGGGTACGAGCAGTACTTC
CASSPYTGAGYEQYF
>NA|TRBV6-1|once|TRBJ2-7
TGTGCCAGCAGTGAATTTCGGGTAAGCTACGAGCAGTACTTC
CASSEFRVSYEQYF
>NA|TRBV29-1|few|TRBJ1-1
TGCAGCGTTGAATCTCCGGGATGGAGGGATATGAACACTGAAGCTTTCTTT
CSVESPGWRDMNTEAFF
>NA|TRBV30|NA|TRBJ1-2
TGTGCCTGGAGTTTCTTGGAGACCGACTATGGCTACACCTTC
CAWSFLETDYGYTF
>NA|TRBV28|NA|TRBJ2-7
TGTGCCAGCAGCCACCGCGCCGGCGGGAAAGGTGGCGAGCAGTACTTC
CASSHRAGGKGGEQYF
>NA|TRBV14|few|TRBJ2-7
TGTGCCAGCAGCCAAGATATGCAGGGGCCCTACGAGCAGTACTTC
CASSQDMQGPYEQYF
>TRBD1|TRBV6-1|NA|TRBJ2-5
TGTGCCAGCAGATGGGGGGACAGGGTAGAGACCCAGTACTTC
CASRWGDRVETQYF
>TRBD1|TRBV5-1|NA|TRBJ1-2
TGCGCCAGCAGCCCCACCGGGACAGGGGAGAGAGGCTACACCTTC
CASSPTGTGERGYTF
>NA|TRBV19|NA|TRBJ1-5
TGTGCCAGTAGACCCGATCTAAGAGGCAATCAGCCCCAGCATTTT
CASRPDLRGNQPQHF